This TCR beta chain emerged from a study of T cell responses to AZD1222 COVID-19 vaccine. Assay: immunoSEQ multiplex PCR; the TCRdb copy retains only in-frame clones and omits some. Of 110,000 or so clones in the sample, around 88% were seen once. Per the germline V gene, CDR1 is MNHEY and CDR2 is SMNVEV (reference sequence). CDR3 length: 14 amino acids. Trimming took 5 bases from V and 1 from J, leaving 9 bases between them. This TCR was sampled from an adult who received the AZD1222 COVID-19 vaccine. Sequences were derived from peripheral blood, sampled 28 days after the second AZD1222 dose. This chain links TRBV27 with TRBJ1-5; no definite D call. The chain's CDR3 is CASSPTGSNQPQHF. Written as DNA, the CDR3 is TGTGCCAGCAGTCCCACGGGGAGCAATCAGCCCCAGCATTTT.